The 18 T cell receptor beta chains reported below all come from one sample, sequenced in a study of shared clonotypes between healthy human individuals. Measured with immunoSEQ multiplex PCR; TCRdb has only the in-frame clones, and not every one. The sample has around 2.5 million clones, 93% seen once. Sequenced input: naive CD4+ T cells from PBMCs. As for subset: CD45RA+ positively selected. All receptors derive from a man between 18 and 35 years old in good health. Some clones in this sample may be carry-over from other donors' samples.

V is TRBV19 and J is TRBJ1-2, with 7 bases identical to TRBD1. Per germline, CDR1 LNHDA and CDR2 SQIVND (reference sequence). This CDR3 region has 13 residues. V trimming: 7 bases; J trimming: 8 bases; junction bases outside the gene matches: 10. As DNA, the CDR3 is TGTGCCAGTACCTCCGACAGGGTTCAGGGCTACACCTTC. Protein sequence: CASTSDRVQGYTF.

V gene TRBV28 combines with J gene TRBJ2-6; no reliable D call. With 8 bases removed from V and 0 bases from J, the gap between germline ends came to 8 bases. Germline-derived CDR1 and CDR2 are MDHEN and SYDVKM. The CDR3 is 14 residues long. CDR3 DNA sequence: TGTGCCAGCGATGCCCACTCTGGGGCCAACGTCCTGACTTTC. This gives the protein CASDAHSGANVLTF.

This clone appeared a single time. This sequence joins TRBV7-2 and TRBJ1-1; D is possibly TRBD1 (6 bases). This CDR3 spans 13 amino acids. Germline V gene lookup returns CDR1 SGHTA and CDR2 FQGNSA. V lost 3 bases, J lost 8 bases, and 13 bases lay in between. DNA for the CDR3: TGTGCCAGCAGCTTCATAACAGGGACCGAAGCTTTCTTT. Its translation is CASSFITGTEAFF.

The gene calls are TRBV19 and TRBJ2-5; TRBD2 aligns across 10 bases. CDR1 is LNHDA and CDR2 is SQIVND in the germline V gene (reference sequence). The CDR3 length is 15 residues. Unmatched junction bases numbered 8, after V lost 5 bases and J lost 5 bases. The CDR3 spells CASSPAGGPAETQYF. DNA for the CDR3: TGTGCCAGTAGTCCAGCGGGAGGGCCGGCGGAGACCCAGTACTTC.

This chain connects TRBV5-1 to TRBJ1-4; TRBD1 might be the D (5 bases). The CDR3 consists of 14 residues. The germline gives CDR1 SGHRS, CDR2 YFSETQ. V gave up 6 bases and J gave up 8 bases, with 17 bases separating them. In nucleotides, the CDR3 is TGCGCCAGCAACCCCGGGACCTTAGGGGAAAAACTGTTTTTT. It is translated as CASNPGTLGEKLFF.

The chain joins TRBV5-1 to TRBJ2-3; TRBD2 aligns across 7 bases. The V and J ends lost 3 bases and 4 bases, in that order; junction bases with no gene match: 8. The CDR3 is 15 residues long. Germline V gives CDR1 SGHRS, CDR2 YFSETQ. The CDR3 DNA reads TGCGCCAGCAGCTCGAGGACTAGTAGCGCAGATACGCAGTATTTT. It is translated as CASSSRTSSADTQYF.

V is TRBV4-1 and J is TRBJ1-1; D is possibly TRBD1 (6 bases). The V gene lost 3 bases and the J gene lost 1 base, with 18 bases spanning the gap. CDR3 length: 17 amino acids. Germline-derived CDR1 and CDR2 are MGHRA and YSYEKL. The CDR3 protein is CASSHAGGREGNTEAFF. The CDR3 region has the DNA TGCGCCAGCAGCCACGCTGGGGGCAGGGAGGGGAACACTGAAGCTTTCTTT.

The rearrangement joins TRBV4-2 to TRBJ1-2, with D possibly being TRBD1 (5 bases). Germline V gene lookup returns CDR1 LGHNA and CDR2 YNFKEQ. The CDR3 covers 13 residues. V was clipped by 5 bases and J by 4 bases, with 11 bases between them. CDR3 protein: CASSAGLSYGYTF. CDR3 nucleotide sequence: TGTGCCAGCAGCGCAGGGTTGAGCTATGGCTACACCTTC.

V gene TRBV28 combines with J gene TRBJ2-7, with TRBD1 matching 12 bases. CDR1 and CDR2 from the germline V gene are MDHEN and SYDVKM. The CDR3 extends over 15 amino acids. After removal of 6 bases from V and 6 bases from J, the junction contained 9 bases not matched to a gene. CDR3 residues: CASRSPGQGAFEQYF. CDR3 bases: TGTGCCAGCAGATCCCCGGGACAGGGGGCCTTCGAGCAGTACTTC.

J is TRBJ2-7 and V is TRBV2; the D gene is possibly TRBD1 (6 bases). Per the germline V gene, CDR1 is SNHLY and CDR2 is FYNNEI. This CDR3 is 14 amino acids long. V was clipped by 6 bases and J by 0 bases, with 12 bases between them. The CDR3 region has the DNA TGTGCCAGCAGAGACGGGACATACTCCTACGAGCAGTACTTC. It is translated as CASRDGTYSYEQYF.

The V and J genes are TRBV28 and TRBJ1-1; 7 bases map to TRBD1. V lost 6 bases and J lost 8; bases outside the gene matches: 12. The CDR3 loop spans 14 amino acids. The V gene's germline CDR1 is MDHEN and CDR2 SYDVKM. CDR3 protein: CASRLRQGLIEAFF. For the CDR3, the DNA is TGTGCCAGCAGACTTCGACAGGGCCTAATCGAAGCTTTCTTT.

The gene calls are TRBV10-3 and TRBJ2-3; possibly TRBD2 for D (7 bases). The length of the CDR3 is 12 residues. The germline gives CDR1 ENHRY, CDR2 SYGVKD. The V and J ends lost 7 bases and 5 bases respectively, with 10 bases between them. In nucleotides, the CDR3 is TGTGCCATCAAGGGGGAGGGAGATACGCAGTATTTT. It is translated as CAIKGEGDTQYF.

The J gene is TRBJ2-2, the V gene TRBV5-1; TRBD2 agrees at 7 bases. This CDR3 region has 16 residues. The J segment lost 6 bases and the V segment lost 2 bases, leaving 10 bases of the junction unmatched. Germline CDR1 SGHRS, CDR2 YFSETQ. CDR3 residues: CASSLTGDAGAGELFF. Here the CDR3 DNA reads TGCGCCAGCAGCTTAACCGGTGACGCGGGAGCCGGGGAGCTGTTTTTT.

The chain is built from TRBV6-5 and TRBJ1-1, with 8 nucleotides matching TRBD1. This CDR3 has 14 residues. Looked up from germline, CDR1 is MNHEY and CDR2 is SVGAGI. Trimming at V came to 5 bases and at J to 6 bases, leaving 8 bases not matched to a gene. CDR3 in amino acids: CASSGQGVAPEAFF. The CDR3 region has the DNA TGTGCCAGCAGTGGACAGGGTGTAGCCCCTGAAGCTTTCTTT.

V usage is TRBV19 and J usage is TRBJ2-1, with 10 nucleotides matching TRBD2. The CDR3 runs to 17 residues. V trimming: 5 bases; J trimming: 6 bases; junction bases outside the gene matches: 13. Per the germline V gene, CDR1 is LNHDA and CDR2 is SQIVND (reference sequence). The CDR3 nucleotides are TGTGCCAGTAGTCTCGACGCGGGACTAGCGTGGGCCAATGAGCAGTTCTTC. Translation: CASSLDAGLAWANEQFF. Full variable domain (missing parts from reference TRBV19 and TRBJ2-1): DGGITQSPKYLFRKEGQNVTLSCEQNLNHDAMYWYRQDPGQGLRLIYYSQIVNDFQKGDIAEGYSVSREKKESFPLTVTSAQKNPTAFYLCASSLDAGLAWANEQFFGPGTRLTVL.

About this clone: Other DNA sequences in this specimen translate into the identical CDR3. The CDR3 DNA is TGTGCCAGCTCACCACCCCCCCCGGAGACCCAGTACTTC. Translation gives CASSPPPPETQYF. V and J are TRBV18 and TRBJ2-5; D gene ambiguous. The CDR3 extends over 13 amino acids. CDR1 is KGHSH and CDR2 is LQKENI in the germline V gene. V was clipped by 0 bases and J by 5 bases, with 7 bases between them.

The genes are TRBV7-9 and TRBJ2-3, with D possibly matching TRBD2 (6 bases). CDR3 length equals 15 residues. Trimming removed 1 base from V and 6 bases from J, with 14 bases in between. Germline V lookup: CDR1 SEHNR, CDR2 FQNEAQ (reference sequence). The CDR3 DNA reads TGTGCCAGCAGCTTAGGGGTGGGGACTTATGATACGCAGTATTTT. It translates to CASSLGVGTYDTQYF.

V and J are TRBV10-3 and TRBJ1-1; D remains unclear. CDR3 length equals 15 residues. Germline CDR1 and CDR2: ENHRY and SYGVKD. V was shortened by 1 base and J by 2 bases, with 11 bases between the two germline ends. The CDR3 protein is CAISELLGENTEAFF. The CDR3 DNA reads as TGTGCCATCAGTGAGTTGCTGGGCGAAAACACTGAAGCTTTCTTT.